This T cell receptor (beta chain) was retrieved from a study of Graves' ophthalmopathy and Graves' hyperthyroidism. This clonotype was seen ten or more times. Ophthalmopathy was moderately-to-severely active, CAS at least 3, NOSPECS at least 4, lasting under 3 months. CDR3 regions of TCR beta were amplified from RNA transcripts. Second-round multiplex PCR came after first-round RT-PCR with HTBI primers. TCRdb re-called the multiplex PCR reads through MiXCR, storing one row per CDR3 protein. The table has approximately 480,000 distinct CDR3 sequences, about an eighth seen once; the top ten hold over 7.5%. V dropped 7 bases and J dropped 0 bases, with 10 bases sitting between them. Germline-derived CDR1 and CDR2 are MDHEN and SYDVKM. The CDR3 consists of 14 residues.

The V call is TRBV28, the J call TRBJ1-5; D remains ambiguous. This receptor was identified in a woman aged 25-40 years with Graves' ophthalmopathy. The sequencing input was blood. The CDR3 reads CASTPSYSNQPQHF. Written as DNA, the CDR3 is TGTGCCAGCACCCCATCTTATAGCAATCAGCCCCAGCATTTT.